The next 30 T cell receptor beta chains were all read from a single sample in a study of blood T cell repertoires in COVID-19. TCRdb keeps only in-frame clones here, not all; method: immunoSEQ multiplex PCR. This sample has fewer than 90,000 clones; around 90% occur once, and the top ten carry around 15%. Sequencing was carried out using peripheral blood. The origin of the receptors is a male donor with acute or convalescent COVID-19.

The J gene is TRBJ2-2, the V gene TRBV5-1; D perhaps matches TRBD1 (5 bases). Trimming removed 1 base from V and 1 base from J, with 14 bases in between. Germline loops: CDR1 SGHRS, CDR2 YFSETQ. The CDR3 is 17 amino acids. The CDR3 DNA is TGCGCCAGCAGCTTGAGGGGCAATTCACAGAACACCGGGGAGCTGTTTTTT. Translation: CASSLRGNSQNTGELFF.

This clone was detected once. One end of the junction is discordant with germline, which a read error may explain. The chain combines TRBV19 with TRBJ2-7; 15 nucleotides line up with TRBD2. Germline V CDR1 and CDR2: LNHDA, SQIVND (reference sequence). The CDR3 covers 13 residues. In DNA, the CDR3 is TGTGCCAGTATCGGGACTAGCGGGGGGCCCCGGGCTTTC. Translation gives CASIGTSGGPRAF.

The DNA of the CDR3 is TGTGCAAGTCGCTTTTGGCGGGGGGGGAACAATGAGCAGTTCTTC. Its translation: CASRFWRGGNNEQFF. This chain connects TRBV12-2 to TRBJ2-1; TRBD2, the table's D call, was not compared with the DNA. TRBV12-2 is designated a pseudogene. This CDR3 spans 15 amino acids.

The sample holds one count of this clone. J is TRBJ2-1 and V is TRBV2, with D perhaps matching TRBD2 (6 bases). There are 14 residues in the CDR3. The germline V gene encodes CDR1 SNHLY and CDR2 FYNNEI. V gave up 6 bases and J gave up 1 base, with 10 bases separating them. The CDR3 DNA reads as TGTGCCAGCAGGGGACTTCAGTCCTACAATGAGCAGTTCTTC. Its protein is CASRGLQSYNEQFF.

A note on this clone: Other DNA variants within this sample encode the same CDR3. The chain couples TRBV5-1 to TRBJ1-3; D gene unclear. The CDR3 runs 17 residues. Trimming removed 0 bases from V and 0 bases from J, with 13 bases in between. Germline CDR1 reads SGHRS; CDR2 reads YFSETQ. As DNA, the CDR3 is TGCGCCAGCAGCTTGGTTGGAGGAAGTTTCTCTGGAAACACCATATATTTT. Protein sequence: CASSLVGGSFSGNTIYF.

The chain uses TRBV27 and TRBJ1-5; D remains unclear. Germline values: CDR1 MNHEY, CDR2 SMNVEV (reference sequence). Trimming took 6 bases from V and 7 from J, leaving 13 bases between them. This CDR3 is built from 13 residues. In DNA, the CDR3 is TGTGCCAGCAGCTCTCGGGTCGGACAGCCCCAGCATTTT. This codes for CASSSRVGQPQHF.

This chain links TRBV5-1 with TRBJ2-1; 10 bases match TRBD2. The CDR3 covers 16 residues. Germline loops: CDR1 SGHRS, CDR2 YFSETQ. Trimming removed 4 bases from V and 2 bases from J; junction bases left unmatched: 6. CDR3 nucleotide sequence: TGCGCCAGCAGCCCCTTTAGCGGGGGGACCTACAATGAGCAGTTCTTC. Its protein is CASSPFSGGTYNEQFF.

The genes are TRBV6-5 and TRBJ2-3; tentatively, D is TRBD1 (6 bases). This CDR3 has 14 amino acids. V lost 2 bases to trimming and J lost 5 bases, with 11 bases between them. Per germline, CDR1 MNHEY and CDR2 SVGAGI. CDR3 sequence (DNA): TGTGCCAGCAGTTACAACTACAGGGTAGATACGCAGTATTTT. Translated, it gives CASSYNYRVDTQYF.

The chain recombines TRBV6-6 with TRBJ1-2, with TRBD1 matching over 11 bases. CDR1 and CDR2 (germline): MNHNY, SVGAGI (reference sequence). CDR3 size: 15 residues. V was pared by 4 bases and J by 6 bases, with 7 bases of the junction left unmatched. The DNA for the CDR3 is TGTGCCAGCAGTTCCCCGGACAGGGGGCCAGATGGCTACACCTTC. Translation: CASSSPDRGPDGYTF.

The chain uses TRBV6-5 and TRBJ1-1; 10 bases agree with TRBD1. Per germline, CDR1 MNHEY and CDR2 SVGAGI. J lost 4 bases, V lost 6 bases, and 2 bases had no gene match. This CDR3 spans 13 amino acids. In nucleotides, the CDR3 is TGTGCCAGCAGGGACAGGGGGGGCACTGAAGCTTTCTTT. Encoded protein: CASRDRGGTEAFF.

The chain uses TRBV29-1 and TRBJ1-4, with 8 bases matching TRBD1. The CDR3 has 13 residues. Germline V gene sequence: CDR1 SQVTM, CDR2 ANQGSEA. Trimming removed 6 bases from V and 8 bases from J; junction bases left unmatched: 8. CDR3 DNA sequence: TGCAGCGTGACTGACAGGGGAGGCGAAAAACTGTTTTTT. It codes for CSVTDRGGEKLFF.

The rearrangement joins TRBV3-1 (or the pseudogene TRBV3-2) to TRBJ2-1, with unresolved D. The CDR3 runs to 15 residues. V was trimmed by 0 bases and J by 10 bases, leaving 16 bases between them. Per germline, CDR1 LGHDT and CDR2 YNNKEL (reference sequence). The CDR3 region is CASSQELASSNEQFF. CDR3 in DNA: TGTGCCAGCAGCCAAGAACTCGCTAGTTCGAACGAGCAGTTCTTC.

The chain recombines TRBV18 with TRBJ1-4; 8 bases are shared with TRBD1. The germline V gene has CDR1 KGHSH and CDR2 LQKENI. With 3 bases clipped from V and 4 bases from J, the junction kept 7 bases outside the gene matches. The CDR3 extends over 16 amino acids. Here the CDR3 reads CASSPSRTGINEKLFF. CDR3 bases: TGTGCCAGCTCACCCTCCCGGACAGGGATTAATGAAAAACTGTTTTTT. Filled out from reference TRBV18 and TRBJ1-4, the complete variable domain reads NAGVMQNPRHLVRRRGQEARLRCSPMKGHSHVYWYRQLPEEGLKFMVYLQKENIIDESGMPKERFSAEFPKEGPSILRIQQVVRGDSAAYFCASSPSRTGINEKLFFGSGTQLSVL.

This chain links TRBV6-5 with TRBJ1-1, with 9 positions matching TRBD1. Germline loops: CDR1 MNHEY, CDR2 SVGAGI. Trimming at V came to 6 bases and at J to 5 bases, leaving 7 bases not matched to a gene. The CDR3 contains 14 residues. The CDR3 region is CASRPDRGGTEAFF. The CDR3 DNA is TGTGCCAGCAGACCGGACAGGGGTGGAACTGAAGCTTTCTTT.

The chain joins TRBV5-4 to TRBJ1-1; TRBD1 matches 7 bases. Germline V gene sequence: CDR1 SGHNT, CDR2 YYREEE (reference sequence). V dropped 0 bases and J dropped 2; count of bases not matched to a gene: 4. This CDR3 has 15 amino acids. DNA of the CDR3: TGTGCCAGCAGCTTGGGTGGGACAGATAACACTGAAGCTTTCTTT. Protein: CASSLGGTDNTEAFF.

This sequence joins TRBV21-1 and TRBJ1-2; TRBD1 is the table's D call and was not checked against the DNA. TRBV21-1 counts as a pseudogene. The CDR3 runs 11 residues. The CDR3 loop reads CASSKAQGYTF. CDR3 nucleotide sequence: TGTGCCAGCAGCAAAGCTCAGGGCTACACCTTC.

The chain joins TRBV10-3 to TRBJ2-2; 11 positions match TRBD1. CDR3 size: 15 residues. V gave up 5 bases and J gave up 6 bases; unmatched junction bases: 5. Germline lookup yields CDR1 ENHRY and CDR2 SYGVKD. CDR3 amino acids: CAISSGTGGAGELFF. CDR3 DNA sequence: TGTGCCATCAGTAGCGGGACAGGGGGTGCCGGGGAGCTGTTTTTT.

This rearrangement joins TRBV5-1 to TRBJ2-5; the match to TRBD2 covers 11 bases. After removal of 1 base from V and 4 bases from J, the junction contained 6 bases not matched to a gene. The CDR3 runs 16 residues. CDR1 SGHRS and CDR2 YFSETQ come from the germline V gene. CDR3 residues: CASSLTSGGRGETQYF. The DNA for the CDR3 is TGCGCCAGCAGCTTGACTAGCGGGGGCCGGGGAGAGACCCAGTACTTC.

The rearrangement links TRBV7-7 to TRBJ2-4; tentative D call: TRBD2 (5 bases). V was cut by 2 bases and J by 7 bases, with 15 bases left in between. Germline V CDR1 and CDR2: SSHAT, FNYEAQ (reference sequence). The CDR3 is made up of 15 amino acids. The CDR3: CASSLREGFENIQYF. The DNA for the CDR3 is TGTGCCAGCAGCTTACGCGAGGGTTTTGAGAACATTCAGTACTTC.

This clone is a singleton in its sample. The chain couples TRBV6-5 to TRBJ2-7; TRBD1 matches at 9 bases. Trimming at V came to 7 bases and at J to 1 base, leaving 8 bases not matched to a gene. This CDR3 spans 15 amino acids. Germline loops: CDR1 MNHEY, CDR2 SVGAGI. CDR3 loop: CASNLQGAQSYEQYF. The DNA for the CDR3 is TGTGCCAGCAACTTACAGGGGGCCCAGTCCTACGAGCAGTACTTC.

The chain combines TRBV7-2 with TRBJ2-7; possibly TRBD2 for D (6 bases). Germline V CDR1 and CDR2: SGHTA, FQGNSA. The CDR3 is 15 residues long. Trimming pared 5 bases from V and 1 base from J, leaving 15 bases between. CDR3 amino acids: CASSRPGLQSYEQYF. For the CDR3, the DNA is TGTGCCAGCAGCCGCCCGGGACTTCAATCCTACGAGCAGTACTTC.

This clone was detected only once. The V call is TRBV5-1, the J call TRBJ1-1; tentatively, D is TRBD1 (5 bases). Trimming shortened V by 2 bases and J by 6 bases, and 20 bases separated the two germline ends. The CDR3 is made up of 16 amino acids. Germline V gene data show CDR1 as SGHRS and CDR2 as YFSETQ. The CDR3 loop reads CASSFSPSPAGPEAFF. DNA of the CDR3: TGCGCCAGCAGCTTCTCTCCAAGCCCCGCAGGGCCTGAAGCTTTCTTT.

The chain links TRBV7-6 to TRBJ2-3, with 13 bases that match TRBD2. Germline V gene lookup returns CDR1 SGHVS and CDR2 FNYEAQ. The CDR3 has 17 residues. Trimming took 3 bases from V and 0 from J; bases not matched to a gene: 3. The CDR3 sequence is CASSFGTSGESTDTQYF. Written as DNA, the CDR3 is TGTGCCAGCAGCTTTGGGACTAGCGGGGAGAGCACAGATACGCAGTATTTT.

This chain links TRBV11-2 with TRBJ2-1, with TRBD2 as a possible D gene (7 bases). Per germline, CDR1 SGHAT and CDR2 FQNNGV. The CDR3 runs to 16 residues. V was trimmed by 5 bases and J by 6 bases, leaving 20 bases between them. This CDR3 is CASSPRAGIRGNEQFF. The CDR3 DNA is TGTGCCAGCAGCCCGCGAGCGGGGATCAGGGGCAATGAGCAGTTCTTC.

This rearrangement joins TRBV6-6 to TRBJ2-1; the match to TRBD2 covers 15 bases. In germline, CDR1 is MNHNY, CDR2 SVGAGI (reference sequence). Unmatched junction bases numbered 9, after V lost 5 bases and J lost 4 bases. The CDR3 loop spans 18 amino acids. DNA for the CDR3: TGTGCCAGCAGTCTCCGCCTCGGACTAGCGGGGGGGTACAATGAGCAGTTCTTC. The encoded protein is CASSLRLGLAGGYNEQFF.

The V and J genes are TRBV30 and TRBJ1-1; 8 positions agree with TRBD1. V shed 2 bases, J shed 4 bases, and the junction held 6 bases outside the gene matches. CDR1 GTSNPN and CDR2 SVGIG come from the germline V gene (reference sequence). There are 14 residues in the CDR3. CDR3 sequence (DNA): TGTGCCTGGAGTAAACAGGGGGGGGTCACTGAAGCTTTCTTT. This gives the protein CAWSKQGGVTEAFF. Combining the CDR3 with reference TRBV30 and TRBJ1-1 gives the whole variable domain SQTIHQWPATLVQPVGSPLSLECTVEGTSNPNLYWYRQAAGRGLQLLFYSVGIGQISSEVPQNLSASRPQDRQFILSSKKLLLSDSGFYLCAWSKQGGVTEAFFGQGTRLTVV.

V and J are TRBV7-9 and TRBJ1-1; 10 bases map to TRBD1. Germline trimming cut 4 bases from V and 0 bases from J; bases unmatched to any gene: 2. The CDR3 is 15 amino acids. Germline assignment: CDR1 SEHNR and CDR2 FQNEAQ (reference sequence). The CDR3 coding sequence is TGTGCCAGCAGCTCGACAGGGGGCCTGAACACTGAAGCTTTCTTT. It encodes CASSSTGGLNTEAFF. The full variable domain, in which reference TRBV7-9 and TRBJ1-1 provide the parts outside the CDR3, is DTGVSQNPRHKITKRGQNVTFRCDPISEHNRLYWYRQTLGQGPEFLTYFQNEAQLEKSRLLSDRFSAERPKGSFSTLEIQRTEQGDSAMYLCASSSTGGLNTEAFFGQGTRLTVV.

V usage is TRBV11-2 and J usage is TRBJ1-4; D is unresolved. V was trimmed by 7 bases and J by 0 bases, leaving 18 bases between them. The CDR3 has 17 residues. Per the germline V gene, CDR1 is SGHAT and CDR2 is FQNNGV. The CDR3 reads CASTPSGRKSTNEKLFF. For the CDR3, the DNA is TGTGCCAGCACCCCAAGCGGCAGGAAATCAACTAATGAAAAACTGTTTTTT.

The chain employs TRBV6-5 and TRBJ1-3; no firm D call. The germline V and J ends were trimmed by 6 bases and 0 bases, with 9 bases remaining between them. The CDR3 has 14 amino acids. From germline, CDR1 is MNHEY and CDR2 SVGAGI. CDR3 amino acids: CASRDLSSGNTIYF. The CDR3 nucleotides read TGTGCCAGCAGGGACTTGAGCTCTGGAAACACCATATATTTT.

There are a few counts of this clone. The chain employs TRBV4-2 and TRBJ2-3; 9 nucleotides agree with TRBD2. Per germline, CDR1 LGHNA and CDR2 YNFKEQ. The CDR3 loop spans 18 amino acids. V lost 6 bases and J lost 8; bases outside the gene matches: 21. CDR3 region: CASSSQGLGGGEVGTQYF. DNA for the CDR3: TGTGCCAGCAGTTCCCAGGGACTAGGCGGGGGGGAGGTCGGTACGCAGTATTTT.